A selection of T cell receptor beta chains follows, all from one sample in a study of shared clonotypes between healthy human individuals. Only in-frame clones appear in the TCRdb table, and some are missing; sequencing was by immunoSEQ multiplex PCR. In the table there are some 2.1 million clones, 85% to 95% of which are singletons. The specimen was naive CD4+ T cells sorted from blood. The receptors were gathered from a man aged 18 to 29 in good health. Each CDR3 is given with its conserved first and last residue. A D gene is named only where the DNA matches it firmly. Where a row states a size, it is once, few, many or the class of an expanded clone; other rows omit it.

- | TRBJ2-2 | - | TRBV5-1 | CASSSTGELFF | TGCGCCAGCAGTTCCACCGGGGAGCTGTTTTTT
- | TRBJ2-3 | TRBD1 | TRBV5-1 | CASSWDRGRVPSTDTQYF | TGCGCCAGCAGCTGGGACAGGGGGCGCGTCCCCAGCACAGATACGCAGTATTTT
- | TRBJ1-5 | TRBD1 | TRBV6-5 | CASSSRDRRNQPQHF | TGTGCCAGCAGTTCCCGGGACAGGAGAAATCAGCCCCAGCATTTT
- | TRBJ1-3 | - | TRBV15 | CATSTGGLGNTIYF | TGTGCCACCAGCACAGGAGGGTTGGGAAACACCATATATTTT
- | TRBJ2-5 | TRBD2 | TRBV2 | CASSAGLAGETQYF | TGTGCCAGCAGCGCCGGACTAGCGGGCGAGACCCAGTACTTC
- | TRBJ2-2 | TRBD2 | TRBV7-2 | CASRGRVNTGELFF | TGTGCCAGCAGGGGGAGGGTGAACACCGGGGAGCTGTTTTTT
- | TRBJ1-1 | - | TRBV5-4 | CASNRGGMDSRSTEAFF | TGTGCCAGCAACCGGGGGGGGATGGACAGTAGGAGCACTGAAGCTTTCTTT
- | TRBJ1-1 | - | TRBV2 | CASSEEHEAFF | TGTGCCAGCAGTGAGGAGCATGAAGCTTTCTTT
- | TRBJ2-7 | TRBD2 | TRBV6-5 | CASSPGTSPEQYF | TGTGCCAGCAGTCCCGGGACTAGTCCCGAGCAGTACTTC
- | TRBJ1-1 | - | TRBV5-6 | CASSKRAGEAFF | TGTGCCAGCAGCAAAAGGGCGGGTGAAGCTTTCTTT
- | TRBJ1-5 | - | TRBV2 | CASSDGKGGSNQPQHF | TGTGCCAGCAGTGATGGGAAGGGGGGGAGCAATCAGCCCCAGCATTTT
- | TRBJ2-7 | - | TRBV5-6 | CASSRWGTNSYEQYF | TGTGCCAGCAGCCGCTGGGGGACGAACTCCTACGAGCAGTACTTC
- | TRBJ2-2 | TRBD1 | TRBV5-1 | CASSFGTGGNTGELFF | TGCGCCAGCAGCTTCGGAACAGGGGGGAACACCGGGGAGCTGTTTTTT
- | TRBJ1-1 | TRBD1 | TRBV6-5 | CASTGQGNTEAFF | TGTGCCAGCACGGGACAGGGGAACACTGAAGCTTTCTTT
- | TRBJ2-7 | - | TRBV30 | CAWSTSSYEQYF | TGTGCCTGGAGTACCTCCTCCTACGAGCAGTACTTC
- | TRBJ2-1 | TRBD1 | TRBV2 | CASRGQGIIYNEQFF | TGTGCCAGCAGGGGACAGGGGATAATCTACAATGAGCAGTTCTTC
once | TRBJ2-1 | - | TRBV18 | CASSPWDSSYNEQFF | TGTGCCAGCTCACCATGGGATAGCTCCTACAATGAGCAGTTCTTC
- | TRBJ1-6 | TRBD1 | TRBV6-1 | CASSESPGQGFAYNSPLHF | TGTGCCAGCAGTGAGAGTCCGGGACAGGGGTTCGCCTATAATTCACCCCTCCACTTT
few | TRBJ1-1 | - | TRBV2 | CASSEYRVPTTEAFF | TGTGCCAGCAGTGAATATAGGGTTCCAACCACTGAAGCTTTCTTT
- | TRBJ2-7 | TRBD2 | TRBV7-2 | CASSPGTIAYEQYF | TGTGCCAGCAGTCCCGGGACTATTGCCTACGAGCAGTACTTC
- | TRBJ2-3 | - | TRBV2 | CASSEMASTDTQYF | TGTGCCAGCAGTGAAATGGCTAGCACAGATACGCAGTATTTT
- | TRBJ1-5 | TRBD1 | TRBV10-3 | CAISEIDRVPQHF | TGTGCCATCAGTGAGATCGACAGGGTGCCCCAGCATTTT
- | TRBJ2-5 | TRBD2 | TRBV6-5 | CASSYGLAEEETQYF | TGTGCCAGCAGTTACGGGCTAGCGGAGGAAGAGACCCAGTACTTC
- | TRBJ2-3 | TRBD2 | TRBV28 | CASSRTSGGSTQYF | TGTGCCAGCAGTAGGACTAGCGGGGGGTCCACGCAGTATTTT
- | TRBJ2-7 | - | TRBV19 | CASSFPGERSYEQYF | TGTGCCAGTAGCTTTCCAGGTGAACGCTCCTACGAGCAGTACTTC
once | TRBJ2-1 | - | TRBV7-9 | CASSWGSYNEQFF | TGTGCCAGCAGCTGGGGGTCGTACAATGAGCAGTTCTTC
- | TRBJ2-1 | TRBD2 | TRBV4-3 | CASSQEGAWTSGRGNEQFF | TGCGCCAGCAGCCAAGAAGGGGCATGGACTAGCGGGAGGGGCAATGAGCAGTTCTTC
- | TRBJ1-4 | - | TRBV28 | CASSPAGVDREKLFF | TGTGCCAGCAGCCCTGCCGGGGTAGACCGGGAAAAACTGTTTTTT
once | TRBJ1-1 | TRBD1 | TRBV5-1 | CASSVTTGSTEAFF | TGCGCCAGCAGCGTAACGACAGGGAGCACTGAAGCTTTCTTT
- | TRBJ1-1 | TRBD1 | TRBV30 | CAWSGARGFPLNTEAFF | TGTGCCTGGAGTGGGGCCAGGGGGTTTCCCCTGAACACTGAAGCTTTCTTT
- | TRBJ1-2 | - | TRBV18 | CASSQGTGYGYTF | TGTGCCAGCTCACAGGGGACGGGCTATGGCTACACCTTC
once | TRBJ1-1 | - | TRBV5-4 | CASSSGESVPEAFF | TGTGCCAGCAGCTCTGGGGAGTCGGTACCTGAAGCTTTCTTT
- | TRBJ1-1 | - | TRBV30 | CAWSVRLNTEAFF | TGTGCCTGGAGTGTACGATTGAACACTGAAGCTTTCTTT
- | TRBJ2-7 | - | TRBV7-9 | CASSFSLAQYEQYF | TGTGCCAGCAGCTTCAGCCTAGCGCAATACGAGCAGTACTTC
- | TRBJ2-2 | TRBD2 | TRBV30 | CAWSWLAVHTGELFF | TGTGCCTGGAGCTGGCTAGCGGTCCACACCGGGGAGCTGTTTTTT
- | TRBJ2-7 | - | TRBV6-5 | CASSYSSLAWSYEQYF | TGTGCCAGCAGTTACTCGAGTCTAGCGTGGTCCTACGAGCAGTACTTC
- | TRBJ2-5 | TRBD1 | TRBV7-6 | CASSIQGQGAFETQYF | TGTGCCAGCAGCATCCAAGGACAGGGGGCTTTTGAGACCCAGTACTTC
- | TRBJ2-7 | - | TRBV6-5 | CASSYSMGLPYEQYF | TGTGCCAGCAGTTACTCTATGGGATTACCCTACGAGCAGTACTTC
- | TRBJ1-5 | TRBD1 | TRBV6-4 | CASSRTGIEPQHF | TGTGCCAGCAGCCGGACAGGGATTGAGCCCCAGCATTTT
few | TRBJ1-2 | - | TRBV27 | CASSPRQGAPVSGYTF | TGTGCCAGCAGTCCGCGCCAGGGCGCTCCCGTATCCGGCTACACCTTC
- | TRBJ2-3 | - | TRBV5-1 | CASSYPGASTDTQYF | TGCGCCAGCAGCTATCCGGGGGCTAGCACAGATACGCAGTATTTT
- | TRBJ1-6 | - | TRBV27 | CASSSGSGRPSALHF | TGTGCCAGCAGTTCGGGATCCGGACGGCCTTCGGCCCTCCACTTT
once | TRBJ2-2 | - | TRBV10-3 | CAISGQTITGELFF | TGTGCCATCAGTGGACAGACTATCACCGGGGAGCTGTTTTTT
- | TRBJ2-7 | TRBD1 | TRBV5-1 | CASSYPGQGRHASSYEQYF | TGCGCCAGCAGCTATCCGGGACAGGGGCGCCACGCTTCCTCCTACGAGCAGTACTTC
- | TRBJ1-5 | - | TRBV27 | CASSLVAVGGNQPQHF | TGTGCCAGCAGTTTAGTGGCAGTGGGAGGCAATCAGCCCCAGCATTTT
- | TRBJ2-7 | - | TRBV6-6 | CASSFDSLGEQYF | TGTGCCAGCAGTTTCGACAGCCTGGGGGAGCAGTACTTC
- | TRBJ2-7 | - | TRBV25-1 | CASSEGGPYDEQYF | TGTGCCAGCAGCGAGGGGGGCCCCTACGACGAGCAGTACTTC
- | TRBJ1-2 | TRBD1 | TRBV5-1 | CASSYRGAGYTF | TGCGCCAGCAGCTACAGGGGGGCTGGCTACACCTTC
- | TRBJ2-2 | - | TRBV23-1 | CASSQWPGRGKTTGELFF | TGCGCCAGCAGTCAATGGCCTGGACGGGGTAAGACCACCGGGGAGCTGTTTTTT
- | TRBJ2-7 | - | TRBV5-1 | CASSSDGQTYEQYF | TGCGCCAGCAGCTCGGACGGTCAAACCTACGAGCAGTACTTC
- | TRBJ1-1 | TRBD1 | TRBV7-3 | CASSQDRGEAFF | TGTGCCAGCAGCCAAGACAGGGGTGAAGCTTTCTTT
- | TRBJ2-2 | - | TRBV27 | CASSLPNTGELFF | TGTGCCAGCAGTCTCCCGAACACCGGGGAGCTGTTTTTT
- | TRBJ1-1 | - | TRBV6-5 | CASSYSKRVNTEAFF | TGTGCCAGCAGTTACTCGAAACGGGTTAACACTGAAGCTTTCTTT
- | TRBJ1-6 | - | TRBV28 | CASSAGTFDNSPLHF | TGTGCCAGCAGCGCCGGGACCTTTGATAATTCACCCCTCCACTTT
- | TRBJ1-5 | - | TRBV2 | CASSDQGGGPQHF | TGTGCCAGCAGTGATCAGGGCGGGGGACCCCAGCATTTT
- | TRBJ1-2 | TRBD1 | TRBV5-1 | CASSRDRVPYGYTF | TGTGCCAGCAGCCGGGACAGGGTCCCCTATGGCTACACCTTC
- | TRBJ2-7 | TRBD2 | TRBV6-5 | CASAAVAGGIYEQYF | TGTGCTAGTGCAGCAGTGGCGGGAGGCATCTACGAGCAGTACTTC